This T cell receptor (beta chain) is drawn from a study of neurological immune-mediated disorders. This clonotype appeared many times. Its antigen is not known. A blood bank in Maryland, USA, provided the volunteers who served as healthy controls. The unsorted libraries were generated from a total of 2 million PBMCs, which had been stored in RNAlater at -80 C. General study results and limits: The absence of shared CDR3 amino acid sequences among expanded clones across subjects suggests private repertoires in all groups. The most TCR clonal expansion was seen in HTLV-1-associated myelopathy, and the least was seen in multiple sclerosis, which fell below healthy controls.

TCRdb redid the calling of the 5' RACE reads with MiXCR, one entry per CDR3 protein. The repertoire holds about 79,000 distinct CDR3 sequences, with roughly 15% as singletons. This receptor was identified in a woman in her fifties or sixties in good health. The sample was PBMCs.

The CDR3, as DNA: TGTGCCAGCAGGACACAACAGGGGTCAGGGACCGGGGAGCTGTTTTTT. Translation gives CASRTQQGSGTGELFF. The rearrangement uses TRBV28 and TRBJ2-2; 7 positions agree with TRBD1. Germline-derived CDR1 and CDR2 are MDHEN and SYDVKM. This CDR3 contains 16 residues. Unmatched junction bases numbered 12, after V lost 6 bases and J lost 5 bases.